This T cell receptor beta chain originates from a study of cytomegalovirus exposure and HLA in healthy donors. A note on this clone: What it binds is not known.

General observations from the study: In an earlier analysis, productive rearrangement rates for most beta V segments clustered near 87% or 30%. Listed as cytomegalovirus-associated were 164 TCR beta chains. Association with HLA alleles at 0.05 false discovery rate was found for around 17,000 TCR beta sequences in a later analysis.

PCR used 60 Vbeta primers and 13 Jbeta primers. Assay used: immunoSEQ multiplex PCR; TCRdb lists only in-frame clones, some missing. The table for this sample gives 150,000 to 200,000 clones. This sequence originates from a man aged 30-40 years in good health and CMV-seronegative. Sequencing was carried out using PBMCs.

CDR3 region: CASSQQGPPLNTEAFF. DNA of the CDR3: TGCGCCAGCAGCCAACAGGGACCTCCGTTGAACACTGAAGCTTTCTTT. The V and J genes are TRBV5-1 and TRBJ1-1; D is possibly TRBD1 (6 bases). V was trimmed by 4 bases and J by 0 bases, leaving 16 bases between them. Germline V gene lookup returns CDR1 SGHRS and CDR2 YFSETQ. The CDR3 contains 16 residues. The full variable domain, with the rest looked up from reference TRBV5-1 and TRBJ1-1, is KAGVTQTPRYLIKTRGQQVTLSCSPISGHRSVSWYQQTPGQGLQFLFEYFSETQRNKGNFPGRFSGRQFSNSRSEMNVSTLELGDSALYLCASSQQGPPLNTEAFFGQGTRLTVV.